One and the same sample provided the 11 T cell receptor beta chains below, sequenced in a study of glioma-infiltrating T cells. TCR alpha and beta CDR3 regions were amplified from RNA using iRepertoire nested multiplex PCR. From the multiplex PCR reads, TCRdb called clonotypes with MiXCR, one entry per CDR3 protein. Of around 350,000 distinct CDR3 sequences listed, about two fifths are singletons. The sequenced sample was glioma tissue, nonneoplastic brain tissue, or PBMCs (not recorded which). Receptors originate from a human donor with low-grade glioma or glioblastoma, undergoing nonglioma brain surgery, or in good health (not recorded which).

In this sample, this clonotype turned up a few times. V is TRBV4-2 and J is TRBJ2-7; 7 positions match TRBD1. Unmatched junction bases numbered 13, after V lost 0 bases and J lost 2 bases. The CDR3 has 18 amino acids. CDR1 is LGHNA and CDR2 is YNFKEQ in the germline V gene. The CDR3 sequence is CASSQDLPNSGTAYEQYF. CDR3 bases: TGTGCCAGCAGCCAAGATTTACCCAACTCCGGGACAGCCTACGAGCAGTACTTC.

The chain carries TRBV4-3 and TRBJ2-3; TRBD2 aligns across 12 bases. The V segment lost 4 bases and the J segment 7 bases; nucleotides outside the gene matches: 9. The CDR3 sequence is 16 residues long. Germline CDR1 LGHNA, CDR2 YSLEER. The CDR3 coding sequence is TGCGCCAGCAGCCCCCAGCTAGCGGGAGGGCCTTATACGCAGTATTTT. Its translation: CASSPQLAGGPYTQYF.

V gene TRBV12-3 or TRBV12-4 combines with J gene TRBJ2-1; a weak D match, TRBD1 (5 bases). The CDR3 is made up of 14 amino acids. V lost 5 bases and J lost 9, with 17 bases in between. CDR3 residues: CASSPVGQRVEQFF. The CDR3 DNA is TGTGCCAGCAGTCCAGTAGGACAACGGGTTGAGCAGTTCTTC.

This chain joins TRBV7-9 and TRBJ2-2, with D possibly being TRBD2 (6 bases). Germline V lookup: CDR1 SEHNR, CDR2 FQNEAQ (reference sequence). Trimming pared 1 base from V and 1 base from J, leaving 13 bases between. The CDR3 is 17 amino acids. The CDR3 here is CASSLVGGGMNTGELFF. CDR3 DNA: TGTGCCAGCAGCTTAGTAGGTGGGGGGATGAACACCGGGGAGCTGTTTTTT.

The chain couples TRBV4-1 to TRBJ1-2; D possibly corresponds to TRBD1 (6 bases). Germline V gene data show CDR1 as MGHRA and CDR2 as YSYEKL. With 3 bases removed from V and 6 bases from J, the gap between germline ends came to 14 bases. The CDR3 runs 14 residues. Here the CDR3 DNA reads TGCGCCAGCAGCCACTCCGGGACAATTGATGGCTACACCTTC. Amino acid sequence: CASSHSGTIDGYTF.

This rearrangement joins TRBV15 to TRBJ2-1; the D is unclear. Germline V lookup: CDR1 LNHNV, CDR2 YYDKDF (reference sequence). The CDR3 is made up of 14 amino acids. Trimming cost V 3 bases and J 6 bases, with 12 bases left between them. For the CDR3, the DNA is TGTGCCACCAGCAGGACTGGTCCAGGCAATGAGCAGTTCTTC. Translated, it gives CATSRTGPGNEQFF.

Notes on this clonotype: One junction end disagrees with the germline gene, perhaps due to a read error. The CDR3 nucleotides are TGCGCCAGCAGCTTGCGGGCGGGGGCAGAGAACAATGAAGCTTTCTTT. As protein: CASSLRAGAENNEAFF. The chain uses TRBV5-1 and TRBJ1-1, with D possibly being TRBD1 (6 bases). The CDR3 consists of 16 residues. CDR1 is SGHRS, CDR2 YFSETQ, per germline.

This chain links TRBV7-2 with TRBJ2-7, with D perhaps TRBD1 (5 bases). Trimming took off 4 bases at V and 2 bases at J, with 15 bases between the two ends. Looked up from germline, CDR1 is SGHTA and CDR2 is FQGNSA. This CDR3 is 15 amino acids long. CDR3 amino acids: CASSSALDNPYEQYF. The CDR3, as DNA: TGTGCCAGCAGCTCCGCTTTGGACAACCCCTACGAGCAGTACTTC. Variable domain in full (rest from reference TRBV7-2 and TRBJ2-7): GAGVSQSPSNKVTEKGKDVELRCDPISGHTALYWYRQSLGQGLEFLIYFQGNSAPDKSGLPSDRFSAERTGGSVSTLTIQRTQQEDSAVYLCASSSALDNPYEQYFGPGTRLTVT.

Worth noting for this clonotype: One base away lies a much larger clone, so this may be a sequencing read error. This rearrangement joins TRBV27 to TRBJ1-3; D gene ambiguous. Between the trimmed V and J ends, which lost 4 bases and 4 bases, there was a span of 8 bases. This CDR3 has 13 amino acids. CDR1 is MNHEY and CDR2 is SMNVEV in the germline V gene (reference sequence). CDR3 amino acids: CASSWVQGNTIYF. In DNA form, the CDR3 reads TGTGCCAGCAGTTGGGTACAGGGAAACACCATATATTTT.

As regards this clonotype: Its ends do not fully match the called genes, so a read error is possible. This chain links TRBV28 with TRBJ2-1; maybe TRBD2 (6 bases). The CDR3 covers 16 residues. Per germline, CDR1 MDHEN and CDR2 SYDVKM. The CDR3 region is CVSSTFPGDGNYEQFF. The CDR3 DNA reads as TGTGTCAGCAGCACCTTCCCGGGAGACGGAAATTATGAGCAGTTCTTC.

This clonotype was counted many times. V is TRBV6-1 and J is TRBJ2-3; 11 bases are shared with TRBD1. Germline V gene sequence: CDR1 MNHNS, CDR2 SASEGT. Trimming cost V 5 bases and J 2 bases; bases outside gene matches: 3. The CDR3 is made up of 15 amino acids. The CDR3 sequence: CASSLGQGATDTQYF. The CDR3 nucleotides read TGTGCCAGCAGTCTCGGACAGGGGGCCACAGATACGCAGTATTTT.